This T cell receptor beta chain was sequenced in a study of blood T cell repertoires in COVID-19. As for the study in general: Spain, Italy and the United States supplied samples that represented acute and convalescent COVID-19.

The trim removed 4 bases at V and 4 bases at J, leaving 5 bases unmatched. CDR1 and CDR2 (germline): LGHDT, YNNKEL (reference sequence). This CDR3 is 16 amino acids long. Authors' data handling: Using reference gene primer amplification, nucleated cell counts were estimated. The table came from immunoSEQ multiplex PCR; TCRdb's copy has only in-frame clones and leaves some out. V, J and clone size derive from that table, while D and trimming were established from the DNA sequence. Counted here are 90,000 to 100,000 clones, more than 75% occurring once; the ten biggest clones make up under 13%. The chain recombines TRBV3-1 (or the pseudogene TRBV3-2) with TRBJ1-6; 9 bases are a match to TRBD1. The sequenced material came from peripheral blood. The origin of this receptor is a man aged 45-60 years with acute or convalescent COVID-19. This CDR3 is CASSLGQGGYNSPLHF. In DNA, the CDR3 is TGTGCCAGCAGCCTGGGACAGGGAGGTTATAATTCACCCCTCCACTTT.